This is a list of T cell receptor beta chains from one sample in a study of long-term antiretroviral therapy in people with HIV. Using immunoSEQ multiplex PCR, the repertoire was profiled, and TCRdb retains in-frame clones only, with some absent. The sample holds some 21,000 clones, about 72% seen once. The starting material was unsorted PBMCs, obtained 1.7 to 1.8 years before starting antiretroviral therapy. The receptors shown here come from a woman aged 40 to 55 with HIV. CDR3s include the opening cysteine and the closing phenylalanine or tryptophan. Each record gives: clone size, J gene, V gene, CDR3 protein. Clone size appears in some rows only: once, few, many, or a class for an expanded clone.

>.|TRBJ1-2|TRBV18
CASSPPRGARDGYTF
>.|TRBJ2-6|TRBV5-4
CASSLTGSGANVLTF
>once|TRBJ2-1|TRBV5-8
CASSTGQTIHNEQFF
>.|TRBJ2-2|TRBV4-1
CASSALAGGEGELFF
>.|TRBJ1-2|TRBV30
CAWSLGGMWYTF
>few|TRBJ2-5|TRBV7-9
CASTPTGENQETQYF
>.|TRBJ2-2|TRBV11-2
CASSLGTANTGELFF
>.|TRBJ2-7|TRBV14
CASSRLTGREQYF
>.|TRBJ1-1|TRBV12-2
CASRKTGEGTGGFSGTEAFF
>.|TRBJ1-6|TRBV30
CAWRAFGGNSPLHF
>.|TRBJ2-3|TRBV29-1
CSVTDTVLYF
>.|TRBJ1-5|TRBV6-5
CASRPGTGMSQPQHF
>.|TRBJ2-7|TRBV10-3
CAISVVGGGGEQYF
>.|TRBJ1-2|TRBV6-5
CASSYGTDGYTF
>.|TRBJ1-2|TRBV28
CASSPHSGVDGYTF
>.|TRBJ2-5|TRBV19
CASQTLGEETQYF
>.|TRBJ1-1|TRBV19
CASSIGHTEAFF
>.|TRBJ2-5|TRBV9
CASSGGLTETQYF
>.|TRBJ1-6|TRBV19
CASSSTGASPLHF
>.|TRBJ2-3|TRBV18
CASSPTTGAPDTQYF
>.|TRBJ2-7|TRBV30
CAWSTVGEQYF
>.|TRBJ1-4|TRBV5-1
CASSLDRRLLFF
>once|TRBJ1-1|TRBV5-6
CASSFRGGGNTEAFF
>.|TRBJ2-7|TRBV4-3
CASSQVRDVYYEQYF
>.|TRBJ2-3|TRBV25-1
CASSEFGANTDTQYF
>.|TRBJ1-1|TRBV11-1
CASSPTQGQGFAEAFF
>.|TRBJ1-4|TRBV5-6
CASSPGQLYEKLFF
>few|TRBJ1-2|TRBV18
CASSPDTPYGYTF
>.|TRBJ2-2|TRBV18
CASSPPIRRQGRMSGELFF
>.|TRBJ1-5|TRBV7-9
CASSREGGNQPQHF
>.|TRBJ2-7|TRBV4-2
CASSQDQPSGSSYEQYF
>.|TRBJ1-6|TRBV19
CASSIEKLGHSPLHF
>.|TRBJ1-1|TRBV18
CASSPSTGTTRGAFF
>.|TRBJ2-7|TRBV4-1
CASSHDDRVYTYEQYF
>.|TRBJ2-6|TRBV2
CASRGVDRVASGANVLTF
>.|TRBJ1-1|TRBV7-9
CASSVQGPAEAFF
>.|TRBJ2-1|TRBV7-2
CASSPNRPRADNEQFF
>few|TRBJ1-4|TRBV10-3
CAISESTGAKEKLFF
>.|TRBJ2-7|TRBV14
CASSQLSGHYEQYF
>.|TRBJ2-2|TRBV5-6
CASSLINGELFF
>few|TRBJ2-1|TRBV5-1
CASSPARGLYNEQFF
>.|TRBJ1-1|TRBV5-6
CASSLLSGMDTEAFF
>once|TRBJ2-5|TRBV5-1
CASSPWTSGRAWETQYF
>.|TRBJ2-7|TRBV10-2
CASRSDAYEQYF
>few|TRBJ1-6|TRBV6-5
CASTRQSFNSPLHF
>few|TRBJ2-7|TRBV5-1
CASSFTRQGGNYEQYF
>.|TRBJ2-1|TRBV7-9
CASSFGTGRFNEQFF
>once|TRBJ1-1|TRBV5-1
CATGRGSNTEAFF
>.|TRBJ2-2|TRBV7-9
CASSPLDSKNTGELFF
>.|TRBJ2-7|TRBV29-1
CSVAVIPYEQYF
>.|TRBJ1-2|TRBV7-6
CASSGGPGYGYTF
>.|TRBJ2-7|TRBV13
CASSPTIGGQGAYEQYF
>.|TRBJ2-7|TRBV7-2
CASSLVGAGTRYEQYF